This note documents a single TCR beta chain sequence. Different DNA sequences within this sample yield the same CDR3. PCR involved 60 Vbeta and 13 Jbeta primers. Generated by immunoSEQ multiplex PCR, the TCRdb table keeps only in-frame clones and is missing some. The sample lists around 170,000 clones; roughly 80% were seen once. In germline, CDR1 is LNHDA, CDR2 SQIVND (reference sequence). The CDR3 loop spans 17 amino acids. V lost 1 base and J lost 9, with 21 bases in between. This sample is part of a study of cytomegalovirus exposure and HLA in healthy donors. This receptor was identified in a man between 50 and 59 years old in good health and CMV-seronegative. The specimen was PBMCs. This chain uses TRBV19 with TRBJ2-2; D might be TRBD1 (6 bases). The CDR3 reads CASSIGRGQPRARELFF. CDR3 nucleotides: TGTGCCAGTAGTATAGGCAGAGGACAGCCTCGAGCCAGGGAGCTGTTTTTT.